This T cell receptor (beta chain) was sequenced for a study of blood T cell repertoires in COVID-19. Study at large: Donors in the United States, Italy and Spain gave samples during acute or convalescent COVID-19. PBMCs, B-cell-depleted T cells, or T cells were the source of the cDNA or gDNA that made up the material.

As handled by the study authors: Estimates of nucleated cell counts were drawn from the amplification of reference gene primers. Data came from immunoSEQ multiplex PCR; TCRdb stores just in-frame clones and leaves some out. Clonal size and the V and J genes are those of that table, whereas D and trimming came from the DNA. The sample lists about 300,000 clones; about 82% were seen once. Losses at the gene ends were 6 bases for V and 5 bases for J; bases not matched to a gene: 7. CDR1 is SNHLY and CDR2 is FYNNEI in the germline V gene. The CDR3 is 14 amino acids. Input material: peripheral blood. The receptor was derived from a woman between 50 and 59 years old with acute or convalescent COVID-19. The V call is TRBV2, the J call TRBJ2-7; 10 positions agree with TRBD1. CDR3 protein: CASRPDRGRDEQYF. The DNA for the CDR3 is TGTGCCAGCAGACCCGACAGGGGGCGGGACGAGCAGTACTTC.